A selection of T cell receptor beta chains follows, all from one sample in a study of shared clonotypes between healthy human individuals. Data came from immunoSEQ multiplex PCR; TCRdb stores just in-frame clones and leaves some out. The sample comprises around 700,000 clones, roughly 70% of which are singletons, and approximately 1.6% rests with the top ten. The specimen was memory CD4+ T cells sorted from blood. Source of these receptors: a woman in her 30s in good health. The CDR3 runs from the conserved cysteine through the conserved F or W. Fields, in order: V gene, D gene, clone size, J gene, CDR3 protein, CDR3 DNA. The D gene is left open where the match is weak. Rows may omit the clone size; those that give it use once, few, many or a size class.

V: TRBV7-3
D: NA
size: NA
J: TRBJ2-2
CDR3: CASSPQGQTGELFF
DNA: TGTGCCAGCAGCCCCCAGGGGCAAACCGGGGAGCTGTTTTTT

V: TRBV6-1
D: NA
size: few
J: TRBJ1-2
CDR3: CASSDFTGPNYGYTF
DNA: TGTGCCAGCAGTGATTTCACAGGGCCGAACTATGGCTACACCTTC

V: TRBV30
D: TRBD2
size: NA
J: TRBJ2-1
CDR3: CAWTSGANNEQFF
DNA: TGTGCCTGGACTAGCGGAGCCAACAATGAGCAGTTCTTC

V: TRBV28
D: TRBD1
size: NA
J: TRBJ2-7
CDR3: CASSLGRQGARVEQYF
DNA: TGTGCCAGCAGTTTAGGGCGACAGGGGGCGCGGGTCGAGCAGTACTTC

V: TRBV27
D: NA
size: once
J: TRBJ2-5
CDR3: CASSFKNRAGWTQYF
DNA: TGTGCCAGCAGTTTTAAGAACAGGGCTGGGTGGACCCAGTACTTC

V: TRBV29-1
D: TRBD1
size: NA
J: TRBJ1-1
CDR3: CSVGDRGSTEAFF
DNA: TGCAGCGTTGGAGACAGGGGGAGCACTGAAGCTTTCTTT

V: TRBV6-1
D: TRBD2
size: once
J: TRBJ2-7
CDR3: CASTRRGLEKYEQYF
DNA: TGTGCCAGCACCAGAAGGGGACTAGAGAAGTACGAGCAGTACTTC

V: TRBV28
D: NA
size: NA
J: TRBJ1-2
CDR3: CASSSGVYGYTF
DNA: TGTGCCAGCAGTTCAGGGGTTTATGGCTACACCTTC

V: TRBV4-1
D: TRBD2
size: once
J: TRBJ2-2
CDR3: CASSQGVASGRVTGELFF
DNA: TGCGCCAGCAGCCAGGGAGTGGCTAGCGGGAGAGTGACCGGGGAGCTGTTTTTT

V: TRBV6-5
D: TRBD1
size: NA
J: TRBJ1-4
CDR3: CASSSGTGEEKLFF
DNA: TGTGCCTCCTCCTCCGGGACAGGGGAAGAAAAACTGTTTTTT

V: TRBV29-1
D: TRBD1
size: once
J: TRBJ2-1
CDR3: CSALGQGTYNEQFF
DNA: TGCAGCGCCCTGGGACAGGGTACCTACAATGAGCAGTTCTTC

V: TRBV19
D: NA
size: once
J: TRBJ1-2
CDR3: CASSNVERYGYTF
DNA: TGTGCCAGTAGTAATGTGGAGCGATATGGCTACACCTTC

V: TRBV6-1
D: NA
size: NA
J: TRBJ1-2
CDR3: CASSEAGGIRGYTF
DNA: TGTGCCAGCAGTGAAGCAGGGGGTATACGAGGCTACACCTTC

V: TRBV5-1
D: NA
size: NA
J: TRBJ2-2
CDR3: CASRDELPGELFF
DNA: TGCGCCAGCAGGGATGAACTACCCGGGGAGCTGTTTTTT

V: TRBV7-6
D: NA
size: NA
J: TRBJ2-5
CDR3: CASSPMADRERTQYF
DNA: TGTGCCAGCAGCCCCATGGCAGACCGAGAGAGGACCCAGTACTTC

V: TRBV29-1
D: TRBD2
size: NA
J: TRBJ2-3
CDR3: CSVASGGTTDTQYF
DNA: TGCAGCGTTGCTAGCGGGGGAACCACAGATACGCAGTATTTT

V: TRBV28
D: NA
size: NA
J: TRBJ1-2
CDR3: CATDSPNYGYTF
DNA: TGTGCCACCGACAGCCCTAACTATGGCTACACCTTC

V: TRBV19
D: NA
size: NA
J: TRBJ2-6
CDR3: CASSQTGANVLTF
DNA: TGTGCCAGTAGCCAGACCGGGGCCAACGTCCTGACTTTC

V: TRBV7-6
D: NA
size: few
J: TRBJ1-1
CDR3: CASSLGPMNTEAFF
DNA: TGTGCCAGCAGCTTAGGTCCAATGAACACTGAAGCTTTCTTT

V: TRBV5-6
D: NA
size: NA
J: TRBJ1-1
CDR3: CASSLRSRQAEAFF
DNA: TGTGCCAGCAGCTTGAGATCTCGACAGGCTGAAGCTTTCTTT

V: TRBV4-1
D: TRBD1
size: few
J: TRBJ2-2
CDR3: CASSQVGTESGELFF
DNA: TGCGCCAGCAGCCAAGTCGGGACAGAGTCCGGGGAGCTGTTTTTT

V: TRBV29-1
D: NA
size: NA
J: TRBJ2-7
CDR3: CSVEVGAGASYEQYF
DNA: TGCAGCGTTGAAGTGGGGGCGGGAGCCTCCTACGAGCAGTACTTC

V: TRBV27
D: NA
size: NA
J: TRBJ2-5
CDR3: CATKKGQGIAETQYF
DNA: TGTGCCACCAAGAAGGGGCAGGGTATCGCGGAGACCCAGTACTTC

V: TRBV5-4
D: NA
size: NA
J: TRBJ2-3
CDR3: CAEVPGPSVPDTQYF
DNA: TGTGCCGAAGTTCCGGGACCCTCCGTCCCAGATACGCAGTATTTT

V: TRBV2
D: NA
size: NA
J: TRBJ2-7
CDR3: CASSEEGGTGTYEQYF
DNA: TGTGCCAGCAGTGAAGAGGGGGGGACGGGGACTTACGAGCAGTACTTC

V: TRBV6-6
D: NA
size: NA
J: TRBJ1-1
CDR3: CASSYSTVLNTEAFF
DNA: TGTGCCAGCAGTTACTCGACGGTTCTGAACACTGAAGCTTTCTTT

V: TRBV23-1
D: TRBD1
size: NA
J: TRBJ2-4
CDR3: CARRQGRTKNIQYF
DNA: TGCGCCAGGAGACAGGGGCGGACCAAAAACATTCAGTACTTC

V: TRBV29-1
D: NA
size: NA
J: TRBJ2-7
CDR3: CSVPGQGTYEQYF
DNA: TGCAGCGTCCCGGGGCAGGGGACCTACGAGCAGTACTTC

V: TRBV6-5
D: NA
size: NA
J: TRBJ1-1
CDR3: CASGSTNRAFF
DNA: TGTGCCAGCGGATCCACGAATCGAGCTTTCTTT

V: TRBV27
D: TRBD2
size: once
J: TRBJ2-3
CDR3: CASRGGSWDTQYF
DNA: TGTGCCAGCAGGGGCGGGAGCTGGGATACGCAGTATTTT

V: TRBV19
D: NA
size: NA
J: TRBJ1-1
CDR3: CASSRQVEAFF
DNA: TGTGCCAGTAGCAGACAGGTTGAAGCTTTCTTT

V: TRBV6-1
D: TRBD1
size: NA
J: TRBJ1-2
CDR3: CASSEPTGNYGYTF
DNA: TGTGCCAGCAGTGAGCCGACAGGGAACTATGGCTACACCTTC

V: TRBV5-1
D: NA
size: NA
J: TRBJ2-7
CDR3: CASSLGGAAGYEQYF
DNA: TGCGCCAGCAGCTTGGGAGGGGCCGCGGGCTACGAGCAGTACTTC

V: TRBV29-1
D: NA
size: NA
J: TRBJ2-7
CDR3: CSIVSGSSYEQYF
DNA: TGCAGCATCGTATCCGGGAGCTCCTACGAGCAGTACTTC

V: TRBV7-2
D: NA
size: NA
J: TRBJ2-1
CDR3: CASSFDSYNEQFF
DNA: TGTGCCAGCAGCTTTGACTCCTACAATGAGCAGTTCTTC

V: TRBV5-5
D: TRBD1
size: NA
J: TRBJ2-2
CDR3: CASRFRQGTSNTGELFF
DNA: TGTGCCAGCAGATTTAGACAGGGAACCTCGAACACCGGGGAGCTGTTTTTT

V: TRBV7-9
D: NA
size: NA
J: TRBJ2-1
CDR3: CASSELRRAAYNEQFF
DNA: TGTGCCAGCAGCGAGCTACGGAGGGCCGCCTATAATGAGCAGTTCTTC

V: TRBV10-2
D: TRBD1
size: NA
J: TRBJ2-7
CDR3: CASSETRTGLPYEQYF
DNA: TGCGCCAGCAGTGAAACCCGGACAGGACTGCCCTACGAGCAGTACTTC

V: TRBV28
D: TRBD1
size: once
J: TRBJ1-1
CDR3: CASRGQGARTEAFF
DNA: TGTGCCAGCAGGGGACAGGGGGCGAGGACTGAAGCTTTCTTT

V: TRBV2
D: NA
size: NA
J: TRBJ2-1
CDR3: CASSGTRYNEQFF
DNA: TGTGCCAGCAGTGGCACCCGCTACAATGAGCAGTTCTTC

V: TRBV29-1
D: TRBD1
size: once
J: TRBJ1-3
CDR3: CSVGGTGGNTIYF
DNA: TGCAGCGTTGGAGGGACAGGTGGAAACACCATATATTTT

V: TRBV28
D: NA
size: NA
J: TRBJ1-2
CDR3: CASRARQRGYTF
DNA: TGTGCCAGCAGGGCTCGACAGAGGGGCTACACCTTC

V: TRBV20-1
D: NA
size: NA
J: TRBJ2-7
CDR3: CSASGIREQYF
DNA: TGCAGTGCTAGCGGCATTCGCGAGCAGTACTTC

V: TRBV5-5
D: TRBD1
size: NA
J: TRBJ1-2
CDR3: CASSFLTGDYGYTF
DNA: TGTGCCAGCAGCTTTTTAACAGGGGACTATGGCTACACCTTC

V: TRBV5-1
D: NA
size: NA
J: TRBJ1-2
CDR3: CASSLEAGSHYGYTF
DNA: TGCGCCAGCAGCTTGGAGGCAGGTTCTCACTATGGCTACACCTTC

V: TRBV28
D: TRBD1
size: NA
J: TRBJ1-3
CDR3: CASSAGTGGNRNTIYF
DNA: TGTGCCAGCAGTGCCGGGACAGGGGGTAATAGAAACACCATATATTTT

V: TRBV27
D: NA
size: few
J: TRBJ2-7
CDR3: CASRIKADQAYEQYF
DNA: TGTGCCAGCAGAATAAAGGCGGACCAGGCCTACGAGCAGTACTTC

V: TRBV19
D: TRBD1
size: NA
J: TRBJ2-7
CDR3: CASNGQGVGIGEQYF
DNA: TGTGCCAGTAATGGACAGGGAGTCGGCATAGGCGAGCAGTACTTC

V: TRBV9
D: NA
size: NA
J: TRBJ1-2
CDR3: CASSVGPTYGGYTF
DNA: TGTGCCAGCAGCGTGGGGCCAACGTATGGTGGCTACACCTTC

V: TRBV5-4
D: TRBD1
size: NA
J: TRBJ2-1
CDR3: CASSRQTGGPYNEQFF
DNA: TGTGCCAGCAGCCGGCAGACAGGGGGCCCTTACAATGAGCAGTTCTTC

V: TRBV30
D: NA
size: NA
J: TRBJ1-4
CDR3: CAWSVSATNEKLFF
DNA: TGTGCCTGGAGTGTGTCAGCAACTAATGAAAAACTGTTTTTT

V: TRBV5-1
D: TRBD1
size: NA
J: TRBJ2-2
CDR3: CASNPGQGVAGELFF
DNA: TGCGCCAGTAATCCGGGACAGGGAGTGGCCGGGGAGCTGTTTTTT

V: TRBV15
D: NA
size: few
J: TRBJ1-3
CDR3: CATSSPKYSSGNTIYF
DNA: TGTGCCACCAGCAGTCCCAAATATAGTTCTGGAAACACCATATATTTT